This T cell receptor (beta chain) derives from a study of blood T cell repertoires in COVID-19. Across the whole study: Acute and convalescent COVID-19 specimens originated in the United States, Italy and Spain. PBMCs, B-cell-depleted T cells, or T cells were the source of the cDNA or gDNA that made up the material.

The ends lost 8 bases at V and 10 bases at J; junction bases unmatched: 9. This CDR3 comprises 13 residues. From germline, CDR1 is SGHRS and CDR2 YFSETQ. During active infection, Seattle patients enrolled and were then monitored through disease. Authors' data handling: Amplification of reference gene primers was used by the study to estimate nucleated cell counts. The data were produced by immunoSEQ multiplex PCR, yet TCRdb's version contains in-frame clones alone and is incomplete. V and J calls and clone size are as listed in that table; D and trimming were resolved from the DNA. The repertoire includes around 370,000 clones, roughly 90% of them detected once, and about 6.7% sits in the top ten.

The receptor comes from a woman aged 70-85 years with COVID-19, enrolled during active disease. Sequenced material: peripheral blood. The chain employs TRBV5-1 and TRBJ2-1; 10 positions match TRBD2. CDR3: CASSRLAGEEQFF. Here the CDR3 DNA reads TGCGCCAGTTCGCGGCTAGCGGGGGAAGAGCAGTTCTTC. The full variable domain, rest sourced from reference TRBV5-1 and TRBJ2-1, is KAGVTQTPRYLIKTRGQQVTLSCSPISGHRSVSWYQQTPGQGLQFLFEYFSETQRNKGNFPGRFSGRQFSNSRSEMNVSTLELGDSALYLCASSRLAGEEQFFGPGTRLTVL.